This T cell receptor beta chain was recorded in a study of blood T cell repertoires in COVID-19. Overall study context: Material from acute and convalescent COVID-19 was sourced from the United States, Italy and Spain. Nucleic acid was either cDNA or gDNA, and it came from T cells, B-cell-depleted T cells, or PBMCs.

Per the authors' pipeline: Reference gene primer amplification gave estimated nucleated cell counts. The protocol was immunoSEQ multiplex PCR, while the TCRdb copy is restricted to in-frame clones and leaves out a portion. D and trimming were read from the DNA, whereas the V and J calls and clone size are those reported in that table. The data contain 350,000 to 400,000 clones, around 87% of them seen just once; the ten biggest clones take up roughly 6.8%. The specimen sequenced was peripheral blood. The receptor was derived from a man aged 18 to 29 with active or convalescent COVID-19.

The CDR3 is CASYYRQTNTGELFF. CDR3 DNA: TGTGCCAGCTACTATCGACAGACTAACACCGGGGAGCTGTTTTTT. This chain joins TRBV7-2 and TRBJ2-2, with D perhaps matching TRBD1 (5 bases). V was shortened by 8 bases and J by 2 bases, with 15 bases between the two germline ends. The CDR3 covers 15 residues. From germline, CDR1 is SGHTA and CDR2 FQGNSA.